These 30 T cell receptor beta chains share one sample of origin, sequenced in a study of molecular identifiers for immune sequencing clone quantification. TCRdb re-called the PCR reads with MiXCR, one entry per CDR3 protein. The sample holds some 580,000 distinct CDR3 sequences, about 25% seen once. Sequenced: naive CD8+ T cells from blood, with Jurkat cell RNA spiked in. The sample's subset: FACS-sorted CD8+CD4-CCR7+CD45RA+ naive T cells. Source of these receptors: a human donor in good health. Some libraries in this study had Jurkat cell RNA spiked in.

This clonotype was observed many times. The chain uses TRBV10-1 and TRBJ1-5, with D possibly matching TRBD1 (5 bases). Trimming removed 10 bases from V and 6 bases from J, with 10 bases in between. The CDR3 has 11 amino acids. The germline V gene encodes CDR1 WNHNN and CDR2 SYGVQD (reference sequence). CDR3 amino acids: CATGGVQPQHF. CDR3 DNA sequence: TGCGCCACTGGGGGGGTTCAGCCCCAGCATTTT.

With regard to this clonotype: A clone one base away is much larger, so this may be a read error. The rearrangement uses TRBV30 and TRBJ2-1, with D hard to call. This CDR3 contains 13 residues. Germline V CDR1 and CDR2: GTSNPN, SVGIG (reference sequence). The CDR3 is CARSSTSYNEQFF. The CDR3 bases are TGTGCCCGGAGTTCTACATCCTACAATGAGCAGTTCTTC.

Ten or more counts support this clonotype. The chain is built from TRBV19 and TRBJ2-4; D gene ambiguous. There are 13 residues in the CDR3. Germline CDR1 LNHDA, CDR2 SQIVND (reference sequence). The V end was cut by 1 base, the J end by 8 bases, with 9 bases between. The CDR3 reads CASSIVASDIQYF. DNA for the CDR3: TGTGCCAGTAGTATAGTAGCCTCAGACATTCAGTACTTC.

This clonotype was found a few times. The chain is built from TRBV11-2 and TRBJ2-1; 9 nucleotides agree with TRBD2. V was pared by 3 bases and J by 5 bases, with 11 bases of the junction left unmatched. The CDR3 is made up of 17 amino acids. Germline CDR1 and CDR2: SGHAT and FQNNGV. Here the CDR3 reads CASSLLSRLAVHNEQFF. Written as DNA, the CDR3 is TGTGCCAGCAGCTTGTTATCTAGACTAGCGGTTCACAATGAGCAGTTCTTC.

The chain combines TRBV12-3 or TRBV12-4 with TRBJ1-5; no reliable D call. The CDR3 is 15 amino acids. V shed 4 bases and J shed 6 bases, with 16 bases lying between them. CDR3 DNA sequence: TGTGCCAGCAGTTCCCTGGGAGGGAATGTTCAGCCCCAGCATTTT. This translates into CASSSLGGNVQPQHF.

This clonotype was detected a few times. The chain couples TRBV11-2 to TRBJ2-5; TRBD1 is a possible D gene (6 bases). CDR1 SGHAT and CDR2 FQNNGV come from the germline V gene. This CDR3 has 14 amino acids. Trimming left V 4 bases short and J 1 base short, with 10 bases between. The CDR3 spells CASSSYRAQETQYF. CDR3 bases: TGTGCCAGCAGCTCCTACAGGGCCCAAGAGACCCAGTACTTC.

This clonotype is a singleton in its sample. Its ends do not fully match the called genes, so a read error is possible. The rearrangement links TRBV27 to TRBJ2-6; 8 positions agree with TRBD1. The CDR3 totals 15 residues. Germline loops: CDR1 MNHEY, CDR2 SMNVEV (reference sequence). The CDR3 reads CASTGGSSGANVPTF. CDR3 nucleotide sequence: TGTGCCAGTACAGGGGGATCCTCTGGGGCCAACGTCCCGACTTTC.

This clonotype was picked up a small number of times. The chain has TRBV4-3 and TRBJ1-3, with D uncertain. Looked up from germline, CDR1 is LGHNA and CDR2 is YSLEER. V was cut by 0 bases and J by 0 bases, with 15 bases left in between. CDR3 length: 18 amino acids. The CDR3 DNA follows: TGCGCCAGCAGCCAAGATTATCGGGCCTTGAGCTCTGGAAACACCATATATTTT. Its protein product is CASSQDYRALSSGNTIYF.

The V gene is TRBV14, the J gene TRBJ2-7, with 10 positions matching TRBD1. V shed 4 bases and J 2 bases; nucleotides not matched to a gene: 5. The CDR3 spans 15 residues. The germline V gene encodes CDR1 SGHDN and CDR2 FVKESK. The DNA of the CDR3 is TGTGCCAGCAGCCCGGGACAGGGGTTCGCCTACGAGCAGTACTTC. This encodes CASSPGQGFAYEQYF.

In its sample, this clonotype was seen many times. The chain is built from TRBV7-9 and TRBJ1-4; no reliable D call. This CDR3 is built from 16 residues. Trimming took 4 bases from V and 3 from J, leaving 15 bases between them. Germline lookup yields CDR1 SEHNR and CDR2 FQNEAQ (reference sequence). The chain's CDR3 is CASSSLPGRSNEKLFF. The CDR3 region has the DNA TGTGCCAGCAGCTCCCTACCGGGGAGGTCTAATGAAAAACTGTTTTTT.

This clonotype came up many times. This chain uses TRBV7-9 with TRBJ2-5; D tentatively reads TRBD1 or TRBD2 (5 bases each). Trimming left V 4 bases short and J 1 base short, with 34 bases between. This CDR3 region has 22 residues. Germline CDR1 and CDR2: SEHNR and FQNEAQ (reference sequence). CDR3 DNA: TGTGCCAGCAGCTCGACCATTATTCGGGACCCAGATATGTTTAATGGCCAAGAGACCCAGTACTTC. Translation gives CASSSTIIRDPDMFNGQETQYF.

Ten or more counts support this clonotype. The V and J genes are TRBV27 and TRBJ2-5; D gene unclear. V was shortened by 3 bases and J by 1 base, with 6 bases between the two germline ends. The CDR3 loop spans 13 amino acids. CDR1 is MNHEY, CDR2 SMNVEV, per germline (reference sequence). The CDR3 sequence is CASSFSTQETQYF. In DNA, the CDR3 is TGTGCCAGCAGTTTTTCCACCCAAGAGACCCAGTACTTC.

A word on this clonotype: The junction shows a germline mismatch at one end, possibly a read error. This rearrangement joins TRBV9 to TRBJ2-1; D might be TRBD1 or TRBD2, each matching 5 bases. This CDR3 is 13 amino acids long. CDR1 is SGDLS and CDR2 is YYNGEE in the germline V gene. This CDR3 is CARSVAGGYEQFF. The CDR3 DNA sequence: TGTGCCCGCAGCGTAGCTGGGGGTTATGAGCAGTTCTTC.

This clonotype has just a few counts. The V gene is TRBV9, the J gene TRBJ2-2; 8 nucleotides align to TRBD1. The CDR3 contains 16 residues. Losses at the gene ends were 2 bases for V and 6 bases for J; bases not matched to a gene: 9. The germline gives CDR1 SGDLS, CDR2 YYNGEE. CDR3 in amino acids: CASSVSPPGGPGELFF. For the CDR3, the DNA is TGTGCCAGCAGCGTCTCCCCCCCAGGGGGCCCCGGGGAGCTGTTTTTT.

This clonotype showed up just a few times. The CDR3 here is CASSVPGAPANTGELFF. CDR3 in DNA: TGTGCCAGCAGCGTGCCGGGGGCCCCAGCGAACACCGGGGAGCTGTTTTTT. The J gene is TRBJ2-2, the V gene TRBV9; perhaps D is TRBD1 or TRBD2 (6 bases each). This CDR3 has 17 amino acids. Between the trimmed V and J ends, which lost 2 bases and 0 bases, there was a span of 14 bases. Germline assignment: CDR1 SGDLS and CDR2 YYNGEE. The whole variable domain, filled in from reference TRBV9 and TRBJ2-2, reads DSGVTQTPKHLITATGQRVTLRCSPRSGDLSVYWYQQSLDQGLQFLIQYYNGEERAKGNILERFSAQQFPDLHSELNLSSLELGDSALYFCASSVPGAPANTGELFFGEGSRLTVL.

The chain uses TRBV29-1 and TRBJ2-1; the D is unclear. CDR1 SQVTM and CDR2 ANQGSEA come from the germline V gene. This CDR3 has 14 amino acids. Trimming stripped 3 bases from V and 0 bases from J, with 9 bases between. This CDR3 is CSVDSLASYNEQFF. CDR3 DNA: TGCAGCGTTGATTCGTTGGCCTCCTACAATGAGCAGTTCTTC.

This clonotype has just a few counts. The chain couples TRBV7-2 to TRBJ2-7; possible D gene TRBD2, 5 bases. Trimming pared 2 bases from V and 7 bases from J, leaving 15 bases between. Per germline, CDR1 SGHTA and CDR2 FQGNSA. The CDR3 sequence is 14 residues long. CDR3 sequence (DNA): TGTGCCAGCAGCTTATTAGATCCCCCGGGGGAGCAGTACTTC. It translates to CASSLLDPPGEQYF.

V gene TRBV20-1 combines with J gene TRBJ2-7, with 9 bases fitting TRBD1. This CDR3 spans 16 amino acids. V lost 3 bases and J lost 4; bases outside the gene matches: 13. Germline V gene sequence: CDR1 DFQATT, CDR2 SNEGSKA (reference sequence). CDR3 bases: TGCAGTGCTAGGGGGACAGGGTATGGCCCTGTTTACGAGCAGTACTTC. Translating it yields CSARGTGYGPVYEQYF.

The sample holds a few counts of this clonotype. The chain employs TRBV7-6 and TRBJ2-3; 7 bases align to TRBD2. The CDR3 spans 17 residues. The J segment lost 2 bases and the V segment lost 1 base, leaving 9 bases of the junction unmatched. CDR1 is SGHVS, CDR2 FNYEAQ, per germline. The CDR3 DNA is TGTGCCAGCAGCTTAGTGGAGCGGGACCCATACACAGATACGCAGTATTTT. Translating gives CASSLVERDPYTDTQYF.

With respect to this clonotype: A much bigger clone sits one base away, suggesting this may be a read error. The chain employs TRBV16 and TRBJ1-2; tentative D call: TRBD1 (5 bases). Germline CDR1 is KGHSY and CDR2 is FQNENV. The CDR3 is 13 residues long. The CDR3 region is CANSSGSLAGYTF. DNA of the CDR3: TGTGCCAACAGCTCAGGGTCGCTGGCTGGCTACACCTTC.

The chain recombines TRBV19 with TRBJ2-7, with D unclear. The CDR3 extends over 11 amino acids. V was cut by 6 bases and J by 7 bases, with 10 bases left in between. Germline loops: CDR1 LNHDA, CDR2 SQIVND (reference sequence). CDR3 in amino acids: CASRSAEEQYF. CDR3 nucleotide sequence: TGTGCCAGTAGGTCAGCCGAGGAGCAGTACTTC.

In this sample, this clonotype turned up many times. The chain links TRBV5-6 to TRBJ2-1; weak D call: TRBD2 (5 bases). This CDR3 region has 13 residues. Per germline, CDR1 SGHDT and CDR2 YYEEEE. The V end lost 4 bases, the J end lost 10 bases, and 15 bases lay between the germline ends. The CDR3 is CASSALLVSEQFF. The CDR3, as DNA: TGTGCCAGCAGCGCCTTACTAGTATCCGAGCAGTTCTTC.

The CDR3 DNA follows: TGTGCCAGCAGCTCGGACGAGAGCTACGAGCAGTACTTC. This translates into CASSSDESYEQYF. The rearrangement joins TRBV7-3 to TRBJ2-7; no firm D call. Germline CDR1 is SGHTA and CDR2 is FQGTGA. V dropped 4 bases and J dropped 3 bases, with 10 bases sitting between them. This CDR3 has 13 amino acids.

This clonotype has a handful of counts. The CDR3 sequence is CASTSLRTAYNEQFF. The CDR3 nucleotides are TGTGCCAGCACCTCCCTTAGGACTGCCTACAATGAGCAGTTCTTC. The chain combines TRBV5-6 with TRBJ2-1; the D gene is possibly TRBD2 (5 bases). CDR3 size: 15 residues. Trimming shortened V by 6 bases and J by 2 bases, and 15 bases separated the two germline ends. CDR1 SGHDT and CDR2 YYEEEE come from the germline V gene.

This clonotype was found many times. The DNA for the CDR3 is TGTGCCAGCAGCTTAGCGACAGGCGGGTACCAAGAGACCCAGTACTTC. Translating it yields CASSLATGGYQETQYF. The chain combines TRBV7-9 with TRBJ2-5; possible D gene TRBD1, 6 bases. CDR3 length equals 16 residues. CDR1 is SEHNR, CDR2 FQNEAQ, per germline (reference sequence). The V gene lost 0 bases and the J gene lost 0 bases, with 11 bases spanning the gap.

There are many counts of this clonotype. The V call is TRBV3-1, the J call TRBJ1-4; no reliable D call. Germline V lookup: CDR1 LGHDT, CDR2 YNNKEL (reference sequence). Trimming took off 0 bases at V and 3 bases at J, with 11 bases between the two ends. This CDR3 has 16 amino acids. CDR3 in DNA: TGTGCCAGCAGCCAAGATTTCGGGCGGGCTAATGAAAAACTGTTTTTT. Its translation: CASSQDFGRANEKLFF. The variable domain in full, with the rest retrieved from reference TRBV3-1 and TRBJ1-4, is DTAVSQTPKYLVTQMGNDKSIKCEQNLGHDTMYWYKQDSKKFLKIMFSYNNKELIINETVPNRFSPKSPDKAHLNLHINSLELGDSAVYFCASSQDFGRANEKLFFGSGTQLSVL.

Ten or more counts support this clonotype. The rearrangement links TRBV7-8 to TRBJ1-1; D may be TRBD1 (6 bases). Germline V lookup: CDR1 SGHVS, CDR2 FQNEAQ. V was shortened by 3 bases and J by 7 bases, with 15 bases between the two germline ends. The CDR3 sequence is 14 residues long. CDR3 sequence reads: CASSLSGRTDEAFF. CDR3 nucleotide sequence: TGTGCCAGCAGCTTGAGCGGGCGGACAGATGAAGCTTTCTTT.

A few counts support this clonotype. The chain joins TRBV25-1 to TRBJ2-5, with TRBD1 matching over 9 bases. The junction had 2 bases not matched to a gene; V was cut back by 2 bases and J by 1 base. Germline V lookup: CDR1 MGHDK, CDR2 SYGVNS. The CDR3 runs to 15 residues. The DNA for the CDR3 is TGTGCCAGCAGTGAACCGGGACAGGGCCAAGAGACCCAGTACTTC. Amino acids: CASSEPGQGQETQYF.

The chain links TRBV7-9 to TRBJ2-3; 13 nucleotides match TRBD2. This CDR3 is 19 amino acids long. Germline lookup yields CDR1 SEHNR and CDR2 FQNEAQ (reference sequence). The V segment lost 5 bases and the J segment 4 bases; nucleotides outside the gene matches: 15. CDR3 DNA sequence: TGTGCCAGCAGCCCCCGTGTAGGACTAGCGGGGGCGAACGCAGATACGCAGTATTTT. Translated, it gives CASSPRVGLAGANADTQYF.

This clonotype was counted a few times. The chain employs TRBV7-3 and TRBJ2-5; TRBD2 agrees at 7 bases. V lost 5 bases, J lost 0 bases, and 9 bases stayed unmatched. The germline gives CDR1 SGHTA, CDR2 FQGTGA. The CDR3 is 16 amino acids. The chain's CDR3 is CASSPMAGVDQETQYF. The CDR3 nucleotides are TGTGCCAGCAGCCCAATGGCGGGAGTTGACCAAGAGACCCAGTACTTC.